This is a list of T cell receptor beta chains from one sample in a study of control samples from healthy donors and cancer patients. Clones were sequenced by immunoSEQ multiplex PCR, and TCRdb holds only the in-frame ones, with some missing. Seen here are about 160,000 clones, around nine tenths observed once, and the top ten hold about 0.73%. Sequenced sample: blood. Source of these receptors: a woman in her twenties or thirties in good health. CDR3s include the opening cysteine and the closing phenylalanine or tryptophan. A D gene is named only where the DNA matches it firmly. A row's size may be missing; if present it is once, few, many or a size class.

d_gene,v_gene,len,abundance,j_gene,CDR3nt,CDR3aa
TRBD2,TRBV7-3,16,.,TRBJ2-1,TGTGCCAGCAGCTTAACGACAGCGGGAGGGTACAATGAGCAGTTCTTC,CASSLTTAGGYNEQFF
.,TRBV19,16,.,TRBJ1-5,TGTGCCAGTAGTATAGCGAGTTACCGAAGCAATCAGCCCCAGCATTTT,CASSIASYRSNQPQHF
.,TRBV2,13,.,TRBJ1-6,TGTGCCAGCAGGTCGAGCTTCAATTCACCCCTCCACTTT,CASRSSFNSPLHF
.,TRBV5-1,15,.,TRBJ2-1,TGCGCCAGCAGTACCAGGGGAGCGGCGGGCGATGAGCAGTTCTTC,CASSTRGAAGDEQFF
TRBD2,TRBV6-1,14,few,TRBJ2-2,TGTGCCAGCAGTGAACGGGGGGGAACCGGGGAGCTGTTTTTT,CASSERGGTGELFF
.,TRBV4-1,14,.,TRBJ1-1,TGCGCCAGCAGCCAGGTTACAGAGAACACTGAAGCTTTCTTT,CASSQVTENTEAFF
.,TRBV5-1,14,.,TRBJ1-2,TGCGCCAGCAGTCTACAGGGAAGGGACTATGGCTACACCTTC,CASSLQGRDYGYTF
.,TRBV2,10,.,TRBJ2-1,TGTGCCAGCGTTGTTGAAGAGCAGTTCTTC,CASVVEEQFF
.,TRBV11-3,14,.,TRBJ2-3,TGTGCCAGCAGCCTCGGGGGAAGGACAGATACGCAGTATTTT,CASSLGGRTDTQYF
TRBD2,TRBV5-1,15,.,TRBJ2-1,TGCGCCAGCAGCTTGGAGGGACTAGTCCACAATGAGCAGTTCTTC,CASSLEGLVHNEQFF
.,TRBV12-3/TRBV12-4,12,.,TRBJ2-1,TGTGCCACCAATCAGGGCTACAATGAGCAGTTCTTC,CATNQGYNEQFF
.,TRBV10-3,12,.,TRBJ1-4,TGTGCCACGGGCACCCCGGGCGAAAAACTGTTTTTT,CATGTPGEKLFF
.,TRBV27,15,.,TRBJ2-2,TGTGCCAGCAGTGGGCAGAGAACGAACACCGGGGAGCTGTTTTTT,CASSGQRTNTGELFF
.,TRBV5-1,14,.,TRBJ1-1,TGCGCCAGCAGCTTGGACACCATGAACACTGAAGCTTTCTTT,CASSLDTMNTEAFF
.,TRBV4-1,17,once,TRBJ2-3,TGCGCCAGCAGCCAAGGGGGGTGGACTTTCATCACAGATACGCAGTATTTT,CASSQGGWTFITDTQYF
.,TRBV5-5,15,.,TRBJ1-1,TGTGCCAGCAGCTTGCTTGTTCGGGGCAACACTGAAGCTTTCTTT,CASSLLVRGNTEAFF
TRBD2,TRBV4-2,17,once,TRBJ2-2,TGTGCCAGCAGCCAAGAGGCTAGCGGTTCCTTGACCGGGGAGCTGTTTTTT,CASSQEASGSLTGELFF
TRBD2,TRBV7-3,16,.,TRBJ2-3,TGTGCCAGCAGCCCCACTAGCGGAGCGACCACAGATACGCAGTATTTT,CASSPTSGATTDTQYF
.,TRBV29-1,14,.,TRBJ2-2,TGCAGCGTGCGGGACAGACCTAACACCGGGGAGCTGTTTTTT,CSVRDRPNTGELFF
TRBD2,TRBV15,13,once,TRBJ2-2,TGTGCCACCTCAACAGCGTTTAGCGGGAGTCTGTTTTTT,CATSTAFSGSLFF
.,TRBV5-1,16,.,TRBJ2-2,TGCGCCAGCAGCTTGGAAACGGACAGAAACACCGGGGAGCTGTTTTTT,CASSLETDRNTGELFF
.,TRBV5-1,17,.,TRBJ2-1,TGCGCCAGCAGCGGAAAACAACAGGGAGGTGGACCGAATGAGCAGTTCTTC,CASSGKQQGGGPNEQFF
.,TRBV6-6,14,.,TRBJ1-1,TGTGCCAGCAGTCCTGGGGGATCGTGGACTGAAGCTTTCTTT,CASSPGGSWTEAFF
.,TRBV2,14,.,TRBJ1-5,TGTGCCAGCAGTGATGGGCCGAGAGGTCAGCCCCAGCATTTT,CASSDGPRGQPQHF
.,TRBV6-1,14,many,TRBJ1-4,TGTGCCAGCAGTGAGGGGGCTAGTAATGAAAAACTGTTTTTT,CASSEGASNEKLFF
TRBD1,TRBV30,14,.,TRBJ1-2,TGTGCCTGGAGTGACTGGGACAGGGGCAATGGCTACACCTTC,CAWSDWDRGNGYTF
.,TRBV28,11,.,TRBJ1-2,TGTGCCAGCAGTACCGCGGGAGCCTACACCTTC,CASSTAGAYTF
.,TRBV10-2,14,.,TRBJ2-7,TGCGCCAGCAGTGACGGGGCCTCCTCCTACGAGCAGTACTTC,CASSDGASSYEQYF
.,TRBV28,14,.,TRBJ2-5,TGTGCCAGCAGTCCCGGACTGCTCAGGGAGACCCAGTACTTC,CASSPGLLRETQYF
.,TRBV7-9,15,once,TRBJ1-1,TGTGCCAGCAGCTTAGCCCTCGGACCGAACACTGAAGCTTTCTTT,CASSLALGPNTEAFF
TRBD1,TRBV30,16,.,TRBJ2-1,TGTGCCTGGAGTGCATTGGGCCAAGGGGGCCACAATGAGCAGTTCTTC,CAWSALGQGGHNEQFF
.,TRBV24-1,14,.,TRBJ2-7,TGTGCCACCAGTGTTTGGTTAAGCTCCTACGAGCAGTACTTC,CATSVWLSSYEQYF
TRBD1,TRBV10-3,16,.,TRBJ2-3,TGTGCCATCAGTGCTACACAGGGGGGCGTCACAGATACGCAGTATTTT,CAISATQGGVTDTQYF